Listed here are 7 T cell receptor beta chains from one sample, sequenced in a study of T cell changes during pregnancy in multiple sclerosis. Generated by immunoSEQ multiplex PCR, the TCRdb table keeps only in-frame clones and is missing some. Of approximately 90,000 clones in the sample, 85% to 95% are singletons; the top ten hold about 0.8%. The sequencing here drew on peripheral blood, taken in the third trimester of pregnancy. These receptors were collected from a female donor with multiple sclerosis, enrolled in a pregnancy study.

The genes are TRBV5-8 and TRBJ2-5; TRBD1 is a possible D gene (5 bases). CDR1 is SGHTS and CDR2 is YDEGEE in the germline V gene. The V and J ends lost 0 bases and 2 bases respectively, with 8 bases between them. CDR3 size: 14 residues. The chain's CDR3 is CASSLGQRQETQYF. In DNA, the CDR3 is TGTGCCAGCAGCTTGGGACAGAGACAAGAGACCCAGTACTTC.

To note about this clone: Other DNA sequences in the same sample also yield this CDR3. The chain employs TRBV4-1 and TRBJ2-7, with a possible D match to TRBD2 (6 bases). The CDR3 extends over 13 amino acids. Trimming shortened V by 0 bases and J by 4 bases, and 7 bases separated the two germline ends. CDR1 is MGHRA and CDR2 is YSYEKL in the germline V gene. The CDR3: CASSQDRGYEQYF. In nucleotides, the CDR3 is TGCGCCAGCAGCCAAGATCGGGGGTACGAGCAGTACTTC.

The V call is TRBV7-6, the J call TRBJ2-5; 8 bases are shared with TRBD1. The V and J ends lost 5 bases and 4 bases, in that order; junction bases with no gene match: 6. Germline V lookup: CDR1 SGHVS, CDR2 FNYEAQ. There are 14 residues in the CDR3. The CDR3 DNA follows: TGTGCCAGCAGCCTGACCACAGGGGGAGAGACCCAGTACTTC. Protein: CASSLTTGGETQYF. Drawing the rest from reference TRBV7-6 and TRBJ2-5, the complete variable domain is GAGVSQSPRYKVTKRGQDVALRCDPISGHVSLYWYRQALGQGPEFLTYFNYEAQQDKSGLPNDRFSAERPEGSISTLTIQRTEQRDSAMYRCASSLTTGGETQYFGPGTRLLVL.

The chain is built from TRBV27 and TRBJ2-3; 10 bases align to TRBD2. This CDR3 comprises 16 residues. The V and J ends lost 4 bases and 6 bases, in that order; junction bases with no gene match: 10. The germline gives CDR1 MNHEY, CDR2 SMNVEV (reference sequence). CDR3: CASSSLLAGVGDTQYF. CDR3 DNA: TGTGCCAGCAGTTCCCTCCTAGCGGGAGTAGGGGATACGCAGTATTTT.

The gene calls are TRBV7-6 and TRBJ2-2; tentatively, D is TRBD1 (6 bases). Trimming cost V 2 bases and J 4 bases, with 11 bases left between them. The CDR3 consists of 15 residues. Germline assignment: CDR1 SGHVS and CDR2 FNYEAQ. CDR3 protein: CASSLKWGPTGELFF. For the CDR3, the DNA is TGTGCCAGCAGCTTAAAATGGGGGCCCACCGGGGAGCTGTTTTTT.

This clone was observed once. The V call is TRBV28, the J call TRBJ1-5; 11 nucleotides agree with TRBD1. In germline, CDR1 is MDHEN, CDR2 SYDVKM. V lost 5 bases, J lost 3 bases, and 3 bases stayed unmatched. The CDR3 totals 15 residues. The CDR3 sequence: CASSRTGGINQPQHF. CDR3 sequence (DNA): TGTGCCAGCAGTCGGACAGGGGGCATCAATCAGCCCCAGCATTTT.

The chain links TRBV25-1 to TRBJ2-7; no reliable D call. V lost 1 base and J 0 bases, leaving 10 bases between the germline ends. The V gene's germline CDR1 is MGHDK and CDR2 SYGVNS. The CDR3 is 15 amino acids. In DNA, the CDR3 is TGTGCCAGCAGTGAATGGGCAGCTACCTCCTACGAGCAGTACTTC. Its protein is CASSEWAATSYEQYF.